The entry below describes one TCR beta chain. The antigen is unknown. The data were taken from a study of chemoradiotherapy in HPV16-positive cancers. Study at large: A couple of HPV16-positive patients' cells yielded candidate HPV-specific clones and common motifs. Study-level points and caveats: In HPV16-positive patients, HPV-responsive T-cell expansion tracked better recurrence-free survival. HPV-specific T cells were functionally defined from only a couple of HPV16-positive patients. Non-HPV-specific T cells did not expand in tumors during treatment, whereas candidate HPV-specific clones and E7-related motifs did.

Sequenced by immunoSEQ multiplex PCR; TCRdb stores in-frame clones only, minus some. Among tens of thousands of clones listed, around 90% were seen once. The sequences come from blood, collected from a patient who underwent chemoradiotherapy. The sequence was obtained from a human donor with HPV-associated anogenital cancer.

CDR3: CASSLGYEQYF. The CDR3 nucleotides read TGTGCCAGCAGCTTGGGGTACGAGCAGTACTTC. This chain connects TRBV5-6 to TRBJ2-7; no reliable D call. V was shortened by 0 bases and J by 4 bases, with 2 bases between the two germline ends. The CDR3 runs to 11 residues. Germline CDR1 is SGHDT and CDR2 is YYEEEE.